A selection of T cell receptor beta chains follows, all from one sample in a study of CD8 T cells in ankylosing spondylitis. One entry per CDR3 protein, called by TCRdb with MiXCR from the 5' RACE reads. The data hold fewer than 35,000 distinct CDR3 sequences, with about 30% observed a single time. Material for sequencing was synovial fluid, either unsorted or a sorted T cell fraction (not recorded which). The receptors come from a male donor with ankylosing spondylitis. Each CDR3 is given with its conserved first and last residue. A D gene is named only where the DNA matches it firmly. The size of a clone is reported for some rows only, either as once, few or many, or as a class for expanded clones.

j_gene	abundance	d_gene	v_gene	CDR3aa	CDR3nt
TRBJ2-3	.	.	TRBV24-1	CATSDQGWADTQYF	TGTGCCACCAGTGATCAGGGATGGGCAGATACGCAGTATTTT
TRBJ2-2	many	TRBD1	TRBV12-3/TRBV12-4	CASSWTGKTTGELFF	TGTGCCAGCAGTTGGACAGGGAAGACCACCGGGGAGCTGTTTTTT
TRBJ2-1	many	TRBD2	TRBV19	CASTRVVGGRRVEQFF	TGTGCCAGTACCCGTGTCGTGGGCGGGAGGAGGGTTGAGCAGTTCTTC
TRBJ2-1	.	TRBD1	TRBV10-3	CAISATGGASDEQFF	TGTGCCATCAGTGCGACAGGGGGCGCCTCGGATGAGCAGTTCTTC
TRBJ2-2	few	.	TRBV29-1	CSVDSGNTGELFF	TGCAGCGTTGATAGCGGAAACACCGGGGAGCTGTTTTTT
TRBJ1-1	.	TRBD1	TRBV29-1	CSVAGTESFMNTEAFF	TGCAGCGTCGCCGGGACAGAAAGTTTCATGAACACTGAAGCTTTCTTT
TRBJ2-3	.	TRBD2	TRBV6-4	CASSETGTSINTDTQYF	TGTGCCAGCAGTGAGACCGGGACTAGCATTAACACAGATACGCAGTATTTT
TRBJ1-1	.	TRBD1	TRBV20-1	CSAVPGQGVIWRTEAFF	TGCAGTGCCGTACCGGGACAGGGGGTTATCTGGAGGACTGAAGCTTTCTTT
TRBJ2-2	.	.	TRBV6-5	CASSSLVSTYTGELFF	TGTGCCAGCAGTTCCCTCGTCTCTACCTACACCGGGGAGCTGTTTTTT
TRBJ2-1	.	TRBD2	TRBV6-1	CASSVRGNYNEQFF	TGTGCCAGCAGTGTGCGGGGGAACTACAATGAGCAGTTCTTC
TRBJ2-1	many	.	TRBV29-1	CSVKTITYNEQFF	TGCAGCGTCAAGACCATTACCTACAATGAGCAGTTCTTC
TRBJ1-2	many	TRBD1	TRBV6-1	CASSEFSGTGRYGYTF	TGTGCCAGCAGTGAATTCTCCGGGACAGGGCGCTATGGCTACACCTTC
TRBJ1-2	.	TRBD1	TRBV11-2	CASSPKSGQGRWTNYGYTF	TGTGCCAGCAGCCCAAAGTCCGGACAGGGCAGGTGGACAAACTATGGCTACACCTTC
TRBJ2-7	few	.	TRBV6-6	CASSYGHRTISEQYF	TGTGCCAGCAGTTACGGACACCGGACAATCTCCGAGCAGTACTTC
TRBJ2-1	.	.	TRBV20-1	CSARPTVAALDNEQFF	TGCAGTGCTAGACCAACCGTAGCGGCACTTGACAATGAGCAGTTCTTC
TRBJ1-2	.	.	TRBV5-6	CASSEGRNYGYTF	TGTGCCAGCAGCGAGGGACGGAACTATGGCTACACCTTC
TRBJ1-5	few	TRBD1	TRBV6-2/TRBV6-3	CASSYGQGFRQPQHF	TGTGCCAGCAGTTACGGACAGGGGTTCAGGCAGCCCCAGCATTTT
TRBJ2-2	few	.	TRBV7-8	CASSLGAGGELFF	TGTGCCAGCAGCTTGGGGGCGGGCGGGGAGCTGTTTTTT
TRBJ1-1	.	.	TRBV6-1	CASRATRLNTEAFF	TGTGCCAGCAGGGCAACGCGATTAAACACTGAAGCTTTCTTT
TRBJ2-1	.	.	TRBV27	CASTRGTVGGNEQFF	TGTGCCAGCACCAGGGGGACTGTGGGTGGCAATGAGCAGTTCTTC
TRBJ2-7	.	.	TRBV3-1	CASSPDPGRSYEQYF	TGTGCCAGCAGCCCAGATCCGGGACGTTCCTACGAGCAGTACTTC
TRBJ2-7	.	.	TRBV5-1	CASSFSREQYF	TGCGCCAGCAGCTTTAGCCGCGAGCAGTACTTC
TRBJ1-1	few	TRBD1	TRBV5-1	CASRSDRANTEAFF	TGCGCCAGCCGTTCGGACAGGGCAAACACTGAAGCTTTCTTT
TRBJ2-4	few	TRBD1	TRBV18	CASSPSDRAGKNIQYF	TGTGCCAGCTCACCGTCCGACAGGGCTGGCAAAAACATTCAGTACTTC
TRBJ2-3	.	.	TRBV27	CASTVASAMDTQYF	TGTGCCAGCACCGTGGCTAGCGCTATGGATACGCAGTATTTT
TRBJ2-2	many	TRBD2	TRBV7-8	CASSFSGNAGELFF	TGTGCCAGCAGCTTTAGCGGGAATGCCGGGGAGCTGTTTTTT
TRBJ1-2	few	.	TRBV19	CASTPGGIVGGYTF	TGTGCCAGTACCCCTGGGGGTATCGTAGGCGGCTACACCTTC
TRBJ1-5	.	TRBD1	TRBV7-8	CASSLALDRAQPQHF	TGTGCCAGCAGCTTAGCCCTGGACAGGGCTCAGCCCCAGCATTTT
TRBJ1-5	once	.	TRBV27	CASSLRAGLNQPQHF	TGTGCCAGCAGTTTACGAGCGGGTCTCAATCAGCCCCAGCATTTT
TRBJ1-1	.	.	TRBV6-1	CASSEALGYEAFF	TGTGCCAGCAGTGAAGCTCTCGGATATGAAGCTTTCTTT
TRBJ1-2	.	TRBD1	TRBV11-3	CASSHGQGIYGYTF	TGTGCCAGCAGCCACGGACAGGGCATCTATGGCTACACCTTC
TRBJ1-1	many	TRBD1	TRBV6-1	CASSPSTGGTEAFF	TGTGCCAGCAGTCCGTCGACAGGGGGGACTGAAGCTTTCTTT
TRBJ1-1	many	.	TRBV15	CATSRVKLGNTEAFF	TGTGCCACCAGCAGAGTAAAGCTGGGGAACACTGAAGCTTTCTTT
TRBJ2-2	.	TRBD1	TRBV20-1	CSATTGQGDTGELFF	TGCAGTGCTACTACGGGACAGGGGGACACCGGGGAGCTGTTTTTT
TRBJ2-1	many	TRBD2	TRBV12-3/TRBV12-4	CASALAGVLNEQFF	TGTGCCAGCGCCCTAGCGGGAGTCCTCAATGAGCAGTTCTTC
TRBJ2-2	many	TRBD1	TRBV7-7	CASSLGTDNTGELFF	TGTGCCAGCAGCCTCGGGACAGATAACACCGGGGAGCTGTTTTTT
TRBJ2-1	.	.	TRBV3-1	CASSLLSDLAVKIDEQFF	TGTGCCAGCAGCCTCCTAAGCGACCTAGCTGTAAAGATCGATGAGCAGTTCTTC
TRBJ1-1	.	.	TRBV7-9	CASSLVQGGAAEAFF	TGTGCCAGCAGCTTAGTACAAGGGGGGGCCGCTGAAGCTTTCTTT
TRBJ1-5	few	.	TRBV21-1	CASSKMWQLLSNQPQHF	TGTGCCAGCAGCAAAATGTGGCAGCTACTTAGCAATCAGCCCCAGCATTTT
TRBJ1-1	.	.	TRBV7-9	CASSSPSETANTEAFF	TGTGCCAGCAGCTCCCCTTCAGAGACGGCGAACACTGAAGCTTTCTTT
TRBJ2-2	few	.	TRBV28	CASIPGRVHAGELFF	TGTGCCAGCATCCCCGGACGAGTGCACGCCGGGGAGCTGTTTTTT
TRBJ2-3	.	.	TRBV6-4	CASSLPPSPSLSTDTQYF	TGTGCCAGCAGCCTGCCGCCCAGCCCTTCCTTAAGCACAGATACGCAGTATTTT
TRBJ2-7	many	TRBD2	TRBV5-1	CASGDGTRSFYEQYF	TGCGCCAGCGGAGACGGGACTAGGAGTTTCTACGAGCAGTACTTC
TRBJ1-5	many	.	TRBV28	CASSLIQRYYQPQHF	TGTGCCAGCAGTTTAATCCAAAGGTATTATCAGCCCCAGCATTTT
TRBJ2-3	few	TRBD2	TRBV24-1	CATSELAGATTDTQYF	TGTGCCACCAGTGAACTGGCGGGAGCGACCACAGATACGCAGTATTTT
TRBJ2-1	.	.	TRBV7-8	CASRLLDSSYNEQFF	TGTGCCAGCAGACTTTTGGACTCATCCTACAATGAGCAGTTCTTC
TRBJ2-1	.	.	TRBV11-3	CASSFGLVEQFF	TGTGCCAGCAGCTTCGGACTCGTTGAGCAGTTCTTC
TRBJ2-7	.	.	TRBV27	CASGSTYEQYF	TGTGCCAGCGGGAGCACCTACGAGCAGTACTTC
TRBJ2-7	.	.	TRBV5-1	CASSLSWGYEQYF	TGCGCCAGCAGCTTGTCTTGGGGCTACGAGCAGTACTTC
TRBJ2-2	.	TRBD1	TRBV7-6	CASSSRQGANTGELFF	TGTGCCAGCAGCTCCCGACAGGGGGCGAACACCGGGGAGCTGTTTTTT
TRBJ2-7	many	.	TRBV20-1	CSASTIAFAYEQYF	TGCAGTGCAAGCACGATAGCCTTTGCCTACGAGCAGTACTTC
TRBJ1-1	many	.	TRBV5-6	CASSLSISGNTEAFF	TGTGCCAGCAGCTTGTCTATTTCCGGGAACACTGAAGCTTTCTTT
TRBJ2-1	medium-sized	TRBD1	TRBV20-1	CSARDLSGQGYNEQFF	TGCAGTGCTAGAGATCTTTCGGGACAGGGGTACAATGAGCAGTTCTTC
TRBJ2-1	few	TRBD2	TRBV4-2	CASSPWTSGSFHHDEQFF	TGTGCCAGCAGCCCGTGGACTAGCGGGTCCTTCCACCACGATGAGCAGTTCTTC
TRBJ2-7	many	TRBD2	TRBV7-2	CASSLAPLGSGSYIEQYF	TGTGCCAGCAGCTTAGCTCCTCTGGGGAGCGGGAGTTATATAGAGCAGTACTTC
TRBJ2-5	.	.	TRBV13	CASSARQARETQYF	TGTGCCAGCAGCGCCCGACAAGCCCGGGAGACCCAGTACTTC